The present T cell receptor beta chain was sequenced within a study of T-cell reconstitution after alpha-beta-depleted transplantation in children. The ends were cut back, 6 bases at V and 5 bases at J, with 15 bases in the middle. The CDR3 covers 14 residues. Preparation of the TCRbeta library involved a method that used unique molecular identifiers. MiXCR, applied by TCRdb to the PCR reads, yields one record per CDR3 protein. Of approximately 110,000 distinct CDR3 sequences listed, about a tenth were seen once; the top ten hold under 35%. V gene TRBV12-3 or TRBV12-4 combines with J gene TRBJ2-3, with D unresolved. The receptor's source is a boy aged 2 to 10 with acute lymphoblastic leukemia, due to receive a stem cell transplant. The sample in question was PBMCs, obtained before TCRalphabeta/CD19-depleted stem cell transplant. CDR3 coding DNA: TGTGCCAGCAGCTCTACACTCAAGGGAGATACGCAGTATTTT. It translates to CASSSTLKGDTQYF.